One sample yielded the 21 T cell receptor beta chains listed below, sequenced in a study of blood T cell repertoires in COVID-19. The repertoire was sequenced with immunoSEQ multiplex PCR; TCRdb's copy has only in-frame clones and lacks some. The sample gives approximately 150,000 clones, around three quarters of which show up once; about 4% is in the top ten. Sequencing was performed on peripheral blood. Receptors originate from a man aged 55 to 70 with acute or convalescent COVID-19.

The chain couples TRBV6-5 to TRBJ2-7; 7 positions agree with TRBD2. The germline V gene has CDR1 MNHEY and CDR2 SVGAGI. This CDR3 comprises 14 residues. V gave up 7 bases and J gave up 3 bases; unmatched junction bases: 9. The DNA for the CDR3 is TGTGCCAGCAACGGGGCTAGCGGCTTCTACGAGCAGTACTTC. It yields the protein CASNGASGFYEQYF.

The chain links TRBV6-4 to TRBJ1-4; the match to TRBD1 covers 7 bases. This CDR3 has 17 residues. CDR1 is MRHNA, CDR2 SNTAGT, per germline. The J segment lost 0 bases and the V segment lost 0 bases, leaving 4 bases of the junction unmatched. The DNA of the CDR3 is TGTGCCAGCAGTGACTCGCGGGACAGAGCAACTAATGAAAAACTGTTTTTT. Protein product: CASSDSRDRATNEKLFF.

The chain carries TRBV6-2 or TRBV6-3 and TRBJ1-1; possible D gene TRBD1, 6 bases. The germline V gene encodes CDR1 MNHEY and CDR2 SVGEGT. V was trimmed by 2 bases and J by 5 bases, leaving 21 bases between them. The CDR3 is 17 residues long. CDR3 sequence (DNA): TGTGCCAGCAGTTACCCCGGCGGGGGGGCACGAAAGACTGAAGCTTTCTTT. This gives the protein CASSYPGGGARKTEAFF.

CDR3 nucleotide sequence: TGTGCCAGCAGTTTAACCGGGACAGGGTCTTACGAGCAGTACTTC. As protein: CASSLTGTGSYEQYF. The chain combines TRBV7-2 with TRBJ2-7; 9 bases line up with TRBD1. J was trimmed by 4 bases and V by 6 bases; bases with no gene match: 10. Per the germline V gene, CDR1 is SGHTA and CDR2 is FQGNSA. This CDR3 is built from 15 residues.

The V gene is TRBV5-1, the J gene TRBJ2-5, with 9 positions matching TRBD1. CDR1 is SGHRS, CDR2 YFSETQ, per germline. The CDR3 covers 16 residues. The CDR3 DNA reads as TGCGCTTCCGGGACAGGGATGTCCTATGGTGTGAAGACCCAGTACTTC. It translates to CASGTGMSYGVKTQYF. The variable domain in full, completed from reference TRBV5-1 and TRBJ2-5, reads KAGVTQTPRYLIKTRGQQVTLSCSPISGHRSVSWYQQTPGQGLQFLFEYFSETQRNKGNFPGRFSGRQFSNSRSEMNVSTLELGDSALYLCASGTGMSYGVKTQYFGPGTRLLVL.

V and J are TRBV19 and TRBJ2-7; 7 positions agree with TRBD1. V was pared by 5 bases and J by 9 bases, with 16 bases of the junction left unmatched. The CDR3 contains 15 residues. Germline lookup yields CDR1 LNHDA and CDR2 SQIVND (reference sequence). Here the CDR3 reads CASSVKTGPSRGQYF. CDR3 coding DNA: TGTGCCAGTAGTGTAAAGACAGGGCCCTCCCGAGGGCAGTACTTC.

The V and J genes are TRBV15 and TRBJ2-7; D is perhaps TRBD2 (5 bases). The CDR3 spans 16 residues. Germline V gene lookup returns CDR1 LNHNV and CDR2 YYDKDF (reference sequence). V was clipped by 0 bases and J by 0 bases, with 12 bases between them. The CDR3 bases are TGTGCCACCAGCAGAGATATGGACTCGAGCTCCTACGAGCAGTACTTC. The encoded protein is CATSRDMDSSSYEQYF.

The chain has TRBV12-1 and TRBJ2-1; the DNA was not compared with TRBD1, the D call given in the table. TRBV12-1 is recorded as a pseudogene. The CDR3 is made up of 15 amino acids. The CDR3: CASSFLDRPPNEQFF. The CDR3 DNA is TGTGCCAGCAGCTTTCTGGACAGGCCTCCCAATGAGCAGTTCTTC.

The chain has TRBV2 and TRBJ1-1; 11 positions agree with TRBD1. The CDR3 totals 14 residues. V shed 6 bases and J 10 bases; nucleotides not matched to a gene: 10. Per the germline V gene, CDR1 is SNHLY and CDR2 is FYNNEI. CDR3 protein: CASSPLGQGGVAFF. CDR3 DNA: TGTGCCAGCAGCCCCCTGGGACAGGGGGGAGTAGCTTTCTTT.

This clone was seen only once. This chain joins TRBV27 and TRBJ2-7; D may be TRBD2 (5 bases). Germline V lookup: CDR1 MNHEY, CDR2 SMNVEV (reference sequence). CDR3 size: 14 residues. The V and J ends lost 5 bases and 4 bases respectively, with 15 bases between them. This CDR3 reads CASSGSGEVYEQYF. For the CDR3, the DNA is TGTGCCAGCAGTGGGAGCGGAGAGGTGTACGAGCAGTACTTC.

The chain couples TRBV11-3 to TRBJ2-2; possibly TRBD1 for D (5 bases). The V end was cut by 5 bases, the J end by 3 bases, with 19 bases between. Germline CDR1 reads SGHNT; CDR2 reads YENEEA. The CDR3 runs to 17 residues. CDR3 sequence reads: CASSLRVWGRDTGELFF. The CDR3 nucleotides read TGTGCCAGCAGCCTAAGGGTGTGGGGCCGGGACACCGGGGAGCTGTTTTTT.

The gene calls are TRBV28 and TRBJ1-1, with D tentatively TRBD1 (6 bases). V shed 3 bases and J shed 1 base, with 24 bases lying between them. Germline V gene lookup returns CDR1 MDHEN and CDR2 SYDVKM. The CDR3 extends over 19 amino acids. The CDR3 spells CASSLVGWGRSISNTEAFF. CDR3 coding DNA: TGTGCCAGCAGTTTGGTGGGGTGGGGGCGTTCTATCTCGAACACTGAAGCTTTCTTT.

The chain has TRBV11-3 and TRBJ2-3; the D gene is possibly TRBD2 (6 bases). With 3 bases removed from V and 5 bases from J, the gap between germline ends came to 15 bases. This CDR3 spans 15 amino acids. Germline CDR1 reads SGHNT; CDR2 reads YENEEA. CDR3 sequence: CASSLRGGDGDTQYF. The CDR3 DNA reads as TGTGCCAGCAGCTTGCGGGGCGGGGATGGAGATACGCAGTATTTT.

The J gene is TRBJ1-1, the V gene TRBV5-6; 7 bases fit TRBD1. Germline V gives CDR1 SGHDT, CDR2 YYEEEE. The CDR3 spans 16 residues. J gave up 1 base and V 4 bases, and 10 bases lay outside the gene matches. DNA of the CDR3: TGTGCCAGCAGCCTATGGGCGCAGGGGGGGAACACTGAAGCTTTCTTT. Its translation: CASSLWAQGGNTEAFF.

The rearrangement joins TRBV6-1 to TRBJ2-3; TRBD2 matches at 11 bases. V gave up 3 bases and J gave up 0 bases; unmatched junction bases: 5. This CDR3 is 17 amino acids long. CDR1 and CDR2 (germline): MNHNS, SASEGT. In nucleotides, the CDR3 is TGTGCCAGCAGTGATACTAGCGGGAGATCTAGCACAGATACGCAGTATTTT. Its translation is CASSDTSGRSSTDTQYF.

The chain employs TRBV5-1 and TRBJ2-5; D may be TRBD1 (5 bases). Trimming shortened V by 0 bases and J by 2 bases, and 8 bases separated the two germline ends. Germline assignment: CDR1 SGHRS and CDR2 YFSETQ. The CDR3 runs 14 residues. CDR3 sequence (DNA): TGCGCCAGCAGCTTGGGGGGCAAGCAAGAGACCCAGTACTTC. Translation gives CASSLGGKQETQYF.

The V and J genes are TRBV28 and TRBJ1-2; 7 nucleotides line up with TRBD1. Unmatched junction bases numbered 10, after V lost 6 bases and J lost 9 bases. CDR1 and CDR2 from the germline V gene are MDHEN and SYDVKM. CDR3 size: 13 residues. The CDR3 protein is CASRTGQALSYTF. The CDR3 region has the DNA TGTGCCAGCAGAACTGGACAGGCCCTAAGCTACACCTTC.

This clone was counted only a few times. The chain couples TRBV6-5 to TRBJ1-6, with D unclear. CDR1 is MNHEY, CDR2 SVGAGI, per germline. This CDR3 spans 12 amino acids. Trimming shortened V by 6 bases and J by 7 bases, and 7 bases separated the two germline ends. The CDR3 here is CASREGNSPLHF. CDR3 coding DNA: TGTGCCAGCAGGGAGGGAAATTCACCCCTCCACTTT.

The chain combines TRBV5-5 with TRBJ2-1; 8 bases align to TRBD2. This CDR3 has 16 residues. V was clipped by 5 bases and J by 7 bases; unmatched bases: 14. The V gene's germline CDR1 is SGHKS and CDR2 YYEKEE (reference sequence). CDR3 loop: CASSRNWGLGLNEQFF. The DNA of the CDR3 is TGTGCCAGCAGTCGTAACTGGGGACTAGGATTAAATGAGCAGTTCTTC.

The rearrangement uses TRBV27 and TRBJ2-1; D might be TRBD2 (6 bases). The CDR3 runs 14 residues. CDR1 and CDR2 (germline): MNHEY, SMNVEV (reference sequence). Trimming left V 5 bases short and J 0 bases short, with 8 bases between. The CDR3 region has the DNA TGTGCCAGCAGTACGGGAGCCTCCTACAATGAGCAGTTCTTC. Its protein is CASSTGASYNEQFF.

The chain links TRBV30 to TRBJ1-1; D not certain. This CDR3 has 14 residues. The V and J ends lost 4 bases and 0 bases respectively, with 12 bases between them. CDR1 is GTSNPN, CDR2 SVGIG, per germline (reference sequence). Here the CDR3 DNA reads TGTGCCTGGAATCGGTTCGAAGTGAACACTGAAGCTTTCTTT. Its translation is CAWNRFEVNTEAFF.